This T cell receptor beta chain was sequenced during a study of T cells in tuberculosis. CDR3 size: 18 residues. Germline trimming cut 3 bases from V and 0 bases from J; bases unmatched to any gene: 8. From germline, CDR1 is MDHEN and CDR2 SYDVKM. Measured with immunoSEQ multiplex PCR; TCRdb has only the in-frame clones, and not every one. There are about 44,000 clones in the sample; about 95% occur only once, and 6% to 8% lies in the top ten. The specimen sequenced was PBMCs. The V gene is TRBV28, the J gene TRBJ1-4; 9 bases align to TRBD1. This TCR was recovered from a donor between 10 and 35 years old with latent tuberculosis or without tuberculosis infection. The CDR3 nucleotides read TGTGCCAGCAGTTTTCCGGGGACAGGGCCCGCAACTAATGAAAAACTGTTTTTT. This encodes CASSFPGTGPATNEKLFF.